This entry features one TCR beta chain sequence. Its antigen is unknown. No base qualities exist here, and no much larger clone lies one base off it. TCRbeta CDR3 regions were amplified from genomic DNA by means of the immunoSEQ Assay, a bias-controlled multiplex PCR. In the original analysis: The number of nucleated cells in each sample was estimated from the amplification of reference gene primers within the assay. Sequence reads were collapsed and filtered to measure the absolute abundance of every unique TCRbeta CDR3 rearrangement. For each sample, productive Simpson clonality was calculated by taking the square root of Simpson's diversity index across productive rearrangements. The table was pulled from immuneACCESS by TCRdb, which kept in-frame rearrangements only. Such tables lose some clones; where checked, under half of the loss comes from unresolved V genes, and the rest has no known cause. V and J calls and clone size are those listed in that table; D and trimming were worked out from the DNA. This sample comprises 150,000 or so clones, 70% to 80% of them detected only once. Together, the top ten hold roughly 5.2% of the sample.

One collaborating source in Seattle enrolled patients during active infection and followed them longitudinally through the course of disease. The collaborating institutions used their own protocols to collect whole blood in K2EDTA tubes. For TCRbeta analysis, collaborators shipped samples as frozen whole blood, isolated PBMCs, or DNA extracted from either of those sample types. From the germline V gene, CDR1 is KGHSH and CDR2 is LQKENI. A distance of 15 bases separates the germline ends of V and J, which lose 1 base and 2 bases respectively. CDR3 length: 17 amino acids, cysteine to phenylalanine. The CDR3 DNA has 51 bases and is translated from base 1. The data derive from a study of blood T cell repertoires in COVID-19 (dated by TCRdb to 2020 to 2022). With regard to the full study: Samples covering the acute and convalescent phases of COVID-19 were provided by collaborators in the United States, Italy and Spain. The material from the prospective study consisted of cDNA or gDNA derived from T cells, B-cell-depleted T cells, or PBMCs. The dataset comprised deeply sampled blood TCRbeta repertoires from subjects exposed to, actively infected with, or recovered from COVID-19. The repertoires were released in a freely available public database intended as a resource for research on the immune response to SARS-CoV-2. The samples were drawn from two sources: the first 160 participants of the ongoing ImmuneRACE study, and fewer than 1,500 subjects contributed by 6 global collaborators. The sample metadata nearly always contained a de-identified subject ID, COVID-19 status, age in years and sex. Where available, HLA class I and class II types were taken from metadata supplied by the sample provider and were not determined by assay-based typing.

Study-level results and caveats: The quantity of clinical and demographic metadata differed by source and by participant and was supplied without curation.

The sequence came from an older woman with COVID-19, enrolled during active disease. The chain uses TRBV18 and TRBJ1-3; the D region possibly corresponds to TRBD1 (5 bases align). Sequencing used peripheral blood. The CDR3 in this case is CASSPLPSGGTGNTIYF. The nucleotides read TGTGCCAGCTCACCACTGCCGTCCGGGGGAACTGGAAACACCATATATTTT.